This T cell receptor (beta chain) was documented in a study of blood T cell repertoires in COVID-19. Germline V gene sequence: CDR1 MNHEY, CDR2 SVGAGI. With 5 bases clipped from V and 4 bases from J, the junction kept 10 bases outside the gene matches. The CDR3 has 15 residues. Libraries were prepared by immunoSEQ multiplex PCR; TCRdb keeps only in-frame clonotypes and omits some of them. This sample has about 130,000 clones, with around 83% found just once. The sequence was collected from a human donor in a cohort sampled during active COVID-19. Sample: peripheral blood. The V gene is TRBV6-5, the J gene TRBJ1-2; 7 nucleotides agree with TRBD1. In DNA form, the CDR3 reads TGTGCCAGCAGTACTGGGACAGCTCTTCTCTATGGCTACACCTTC. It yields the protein CASSTGTALLYGYTF.